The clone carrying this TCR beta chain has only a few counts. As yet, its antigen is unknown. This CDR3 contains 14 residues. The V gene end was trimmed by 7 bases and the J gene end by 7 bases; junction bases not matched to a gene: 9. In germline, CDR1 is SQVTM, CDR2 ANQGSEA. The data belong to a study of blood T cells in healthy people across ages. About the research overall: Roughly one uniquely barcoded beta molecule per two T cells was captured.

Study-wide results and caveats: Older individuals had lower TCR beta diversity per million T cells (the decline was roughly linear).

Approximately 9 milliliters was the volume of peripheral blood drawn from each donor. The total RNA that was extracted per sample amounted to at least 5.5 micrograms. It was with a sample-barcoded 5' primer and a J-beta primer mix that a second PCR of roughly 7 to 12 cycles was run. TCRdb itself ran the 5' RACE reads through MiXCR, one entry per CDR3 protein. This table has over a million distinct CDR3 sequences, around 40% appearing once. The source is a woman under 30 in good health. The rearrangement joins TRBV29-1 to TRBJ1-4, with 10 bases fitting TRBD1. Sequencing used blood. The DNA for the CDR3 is TGCAGCGGGAGGGAGACAGGGGGCAGTGAAAAACTGTTTTTT. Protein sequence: CSGRETGGSEKLFF.